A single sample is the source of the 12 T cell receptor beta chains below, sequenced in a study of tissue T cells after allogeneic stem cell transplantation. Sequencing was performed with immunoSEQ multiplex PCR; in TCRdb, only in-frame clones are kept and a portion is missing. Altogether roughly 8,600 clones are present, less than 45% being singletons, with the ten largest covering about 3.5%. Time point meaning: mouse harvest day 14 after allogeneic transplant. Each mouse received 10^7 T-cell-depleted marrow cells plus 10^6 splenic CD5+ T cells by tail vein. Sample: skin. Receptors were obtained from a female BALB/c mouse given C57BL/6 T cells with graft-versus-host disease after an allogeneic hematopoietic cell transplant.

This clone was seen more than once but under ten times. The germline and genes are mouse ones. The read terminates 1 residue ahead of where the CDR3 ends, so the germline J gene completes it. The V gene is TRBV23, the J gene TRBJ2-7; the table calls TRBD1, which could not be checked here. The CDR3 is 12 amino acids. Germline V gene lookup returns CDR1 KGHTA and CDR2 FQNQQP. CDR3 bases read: TGCTCCAGCAGTCAATCAGGGGTTGAACAGTAC. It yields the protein CSSSQSGVEQY. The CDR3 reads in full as CSSSQSGVEQYF.

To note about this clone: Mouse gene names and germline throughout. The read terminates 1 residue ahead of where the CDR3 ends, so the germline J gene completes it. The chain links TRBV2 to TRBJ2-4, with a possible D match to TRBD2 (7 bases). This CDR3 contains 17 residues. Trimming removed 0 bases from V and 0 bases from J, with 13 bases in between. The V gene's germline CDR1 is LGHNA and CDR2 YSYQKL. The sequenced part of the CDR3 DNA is TGTGCCAGCAGCCAAGATCCGGGGGGCCCTAGTCAAAACACCTTGTAC. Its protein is CASSQDPGGPSQNTLY. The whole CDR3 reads CASSQDPGGPSQNTLYF.

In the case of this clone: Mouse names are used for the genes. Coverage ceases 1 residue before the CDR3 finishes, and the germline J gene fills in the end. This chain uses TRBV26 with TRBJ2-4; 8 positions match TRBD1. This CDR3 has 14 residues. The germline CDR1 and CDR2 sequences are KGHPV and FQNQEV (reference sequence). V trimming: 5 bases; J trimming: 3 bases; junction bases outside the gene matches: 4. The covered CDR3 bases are TGTGCCAGCAGTTGGACAGGGAGCCAAAACACCTTGTAC. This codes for CASSWTGSQNTLY. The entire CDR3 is CASSWTGSQNTLYF.

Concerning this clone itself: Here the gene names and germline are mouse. CDR3 bases read: TGTGCCAGCAGTCTGTCACGGGGAGAACAGTAC. Translating it yields CASSLSRGEQY. The CDR3 as a whole reads CASSLSRGEQYF. V gene TRBV26 combines with J gene TRBJ2-7; D unclear. The CDR3 extends 1 residue past the end of the read, so its final part is completed from the germline J gene. This CDR3 has 12 amino acids. Between the trimmed V and J ends, which lost 0 bases and 7 bases, there was a span of 7 bases. Per germline, CDR1 KGHPV and CDR2 FQNQEV (reference sequence).

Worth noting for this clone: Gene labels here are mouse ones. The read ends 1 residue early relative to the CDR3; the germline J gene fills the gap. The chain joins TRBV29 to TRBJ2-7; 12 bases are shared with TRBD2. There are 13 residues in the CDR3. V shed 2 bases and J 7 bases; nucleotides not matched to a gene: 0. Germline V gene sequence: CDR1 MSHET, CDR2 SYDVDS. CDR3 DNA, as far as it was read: TGTGCTAGCAGTTTAGGGACTGGGGGGGAACAGTAC. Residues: CASSLGTGGEQY. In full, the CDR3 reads CASSLGTGGEQYF.

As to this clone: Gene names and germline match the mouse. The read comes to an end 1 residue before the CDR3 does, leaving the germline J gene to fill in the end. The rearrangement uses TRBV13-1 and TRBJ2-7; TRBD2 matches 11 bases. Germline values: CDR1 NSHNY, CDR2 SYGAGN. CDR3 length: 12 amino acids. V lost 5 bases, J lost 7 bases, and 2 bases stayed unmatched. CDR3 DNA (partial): TGTGCCAGCAGACTGGGGGGGCGAGAACAGTAC. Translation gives CASRLGGREQY. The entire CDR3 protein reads CASRLGGREQYF.

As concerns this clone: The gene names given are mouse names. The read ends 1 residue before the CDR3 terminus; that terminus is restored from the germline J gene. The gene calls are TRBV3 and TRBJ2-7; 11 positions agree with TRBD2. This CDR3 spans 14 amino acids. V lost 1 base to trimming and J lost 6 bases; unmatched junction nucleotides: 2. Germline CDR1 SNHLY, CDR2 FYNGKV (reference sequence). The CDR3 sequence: CASSLDWGGAEQYF. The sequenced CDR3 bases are TGTGCCAGCAGCTTAGACTGGGGGGGCGCTGAACAGTAC.

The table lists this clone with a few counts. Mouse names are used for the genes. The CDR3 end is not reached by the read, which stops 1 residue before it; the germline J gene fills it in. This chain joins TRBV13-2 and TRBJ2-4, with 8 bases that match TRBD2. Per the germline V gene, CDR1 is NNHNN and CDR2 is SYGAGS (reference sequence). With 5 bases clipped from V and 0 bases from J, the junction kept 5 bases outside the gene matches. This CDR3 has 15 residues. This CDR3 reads CASGGTGSSQNTLYF. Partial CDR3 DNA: TGTGCCAGCGGAGGGACTGGTTCTAGTCAAAACACCTTGTAC.

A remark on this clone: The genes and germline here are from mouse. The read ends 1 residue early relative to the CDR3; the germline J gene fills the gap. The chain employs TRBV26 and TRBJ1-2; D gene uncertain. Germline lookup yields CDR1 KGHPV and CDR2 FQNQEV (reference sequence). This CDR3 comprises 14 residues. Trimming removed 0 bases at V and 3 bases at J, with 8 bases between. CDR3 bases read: TGTGCCAGCAGTCTGTCAGGGTGGGACTCCGACTACACC. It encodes CASSLSGWDSDYT. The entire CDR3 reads CASSLSGWDSDYTF. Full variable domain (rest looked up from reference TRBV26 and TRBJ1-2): NSKVIQTPRYLVKGQGQKAKMRCIPEKGHPVVFWYQQNKNNEFKFLINFQNQEVLQQIDMTEKRFSAECPSNSPCSLEIQSSEAGDSALYLCASSLSGWDSDYTFGSGTRLLVI.

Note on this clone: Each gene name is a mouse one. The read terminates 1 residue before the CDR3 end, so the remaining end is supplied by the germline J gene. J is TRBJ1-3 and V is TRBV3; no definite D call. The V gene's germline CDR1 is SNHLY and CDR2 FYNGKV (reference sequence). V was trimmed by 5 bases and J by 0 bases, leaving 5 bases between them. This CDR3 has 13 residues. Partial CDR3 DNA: TGTGCCAGCAGCCAGGATTCTGGAAATACGCTCTAT. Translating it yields CASSQDSGNTLY. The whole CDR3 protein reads CASSQDSGNTLYF. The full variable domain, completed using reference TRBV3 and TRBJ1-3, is GPKVLQIPSHQIIDMGQMVTLNCDPVSNHLYFYWYKQILGQQMEFLVNFYNGKVMEKSKLFKDQFSVERPDGSYFTLKIQPTALEDSAVYFCASSQDSGNTLYFGEGSRLIVV.

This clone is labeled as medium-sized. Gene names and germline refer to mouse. The CDR3 DNA, read in part, is TGTGCCAGCAGTCTGTCACGGGGGACTGGAAATACGCTCTAT. Amino acids: CASSLSRGTGNTLY. The CDR3, in full, reads CASSLSRGTGNTLYF. This chain connects TRBV26 to TRBJ1-3; the D gene is possibly TRBD1 (5 bases). The observed sequence ends 1 residue before the CDR3 terminus, with the missing tail filled in from the germline J gene. The CDR3 has 15 residues. Germline V gene sequence: CDR1 KGHPV, CDR2 FQNQEV (reference sequence). The germline V and J ends were trimmed by 0 bases and 2 bases, with 8 bases remaining between them.

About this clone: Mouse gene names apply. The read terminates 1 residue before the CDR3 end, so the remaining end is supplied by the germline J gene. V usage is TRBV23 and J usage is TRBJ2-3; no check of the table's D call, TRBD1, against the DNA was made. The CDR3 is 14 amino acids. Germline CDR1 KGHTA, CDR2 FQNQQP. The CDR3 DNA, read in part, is TGCTCCAGCAGTCAATCAAGGAGTGCAGAAACGCTGTAT. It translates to CSSSQSRSAETLY. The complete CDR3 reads CSSSQSRSAETLYF.